This TCR beta chain stems from a study of T cell responses to AZD1222 COVID-19 vaccine. Study results and caveats: Among the donors, most were white British and more were female, and clonal diversity was possibly underestimated. Vaccination with two AZD1222 doses was followed by a rise in Spike-specific TCR breadth and depth. Seropositive at baseline were only a handful of AZD1222 recipients.

Second doses were pooled across both intervals (about 4 or about 12 weeks). This CDR3 has 12 amino acids. Germline V gene sequence: CDR1 SGHVS, CDR2 FNYEAQ. Trimming stripped 11 bases from V and 7 bases from J, with 14 bases between. As for this clone: Its antigen is unidentified.

Clones were read by immunoSEQ multiplex PCR, and TCRdb kept only the in-frame ones, dropping some. The data contain 110,000 or so clones, 86% of them singletons. The V gene is TRBV7-6, the J gene TRBJ1-4; D may be TRBD1 (6 bases). The sample was peripheral blood, taken 28 days after the second AZD1222 dose. This sequence originates from an adult who received the AZD1222 COVID-19 vaccine. The CDR3 region has the DNA TGTGCCTCCGGAAGGGGGGCTGAAAAACTGTTTTTT. It yields the protein CASGRGAEKLFF. The full variable domain, with the rest looked up from reference TRBV7-6 and TRBJ1-4, is GAGVSQSPRYKVTKRGQDVALRCDPISGHVSLYWYRQALGQGPEFLTYFNYEAQQDKSGLPNDRFSAERPEGSISTLTIQRTEQRDSAMYRCASGRGAEKLFFGSGTQLSVL.